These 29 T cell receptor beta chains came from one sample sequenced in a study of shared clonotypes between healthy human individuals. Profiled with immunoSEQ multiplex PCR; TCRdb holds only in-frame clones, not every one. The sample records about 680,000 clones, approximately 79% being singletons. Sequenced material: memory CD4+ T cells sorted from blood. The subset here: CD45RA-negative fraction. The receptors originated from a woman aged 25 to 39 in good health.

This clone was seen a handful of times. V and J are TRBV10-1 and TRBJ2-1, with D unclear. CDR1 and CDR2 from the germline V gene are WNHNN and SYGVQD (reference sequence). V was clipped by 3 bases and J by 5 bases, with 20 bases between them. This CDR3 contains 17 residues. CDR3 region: CASSEGRPPAEHNEQFF. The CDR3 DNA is TGCGCCAGCAGTGAAGGGCGACCGCCCGCGGAACACAATGAGCAGTTCTTC.

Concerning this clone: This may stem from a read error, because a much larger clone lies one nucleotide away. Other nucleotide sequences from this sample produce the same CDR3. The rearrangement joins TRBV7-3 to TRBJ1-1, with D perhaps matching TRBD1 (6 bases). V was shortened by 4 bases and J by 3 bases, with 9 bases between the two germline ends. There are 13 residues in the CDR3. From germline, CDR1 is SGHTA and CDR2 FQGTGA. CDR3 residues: CASSSQGDTEAFF. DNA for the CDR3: TGTGCCAGCAGCTCACAGGGTGACACTGAAGCTTTCTTT.

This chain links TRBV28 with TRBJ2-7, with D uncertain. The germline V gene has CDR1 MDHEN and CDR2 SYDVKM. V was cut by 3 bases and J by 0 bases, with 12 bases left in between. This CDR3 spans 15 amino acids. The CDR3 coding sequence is TGTGCCAGCAGTTTCAGTCAGGACCTCTCCTACGAGCAGTACTTC. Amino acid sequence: CASSFSQDLSYEQYF.

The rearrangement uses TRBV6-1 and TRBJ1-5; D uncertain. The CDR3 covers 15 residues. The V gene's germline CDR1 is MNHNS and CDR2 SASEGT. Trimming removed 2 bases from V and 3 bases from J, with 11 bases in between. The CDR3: CASSERRLTNQPQHF. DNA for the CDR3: TGTGCCAGCAGTGAACGACGGCTCACCAATCAGCCCCAGCATTTT.

The CDR3: CASTGPNYNEQFF. DNA for the CDR3: TGTGCCAGCACCGGACCTAACTACAATGAGCAGTTCTTC. The rearrangement links TRBV7-2 to TRBJ2-1; unclear D gene. Germline-derived CDR1 and CDR2 are SGHTA and FQGNSA. V dropped 7 bases and J dropped 3 bases, with 10 bases sitting between them. The CDR3 is 13 residues long.

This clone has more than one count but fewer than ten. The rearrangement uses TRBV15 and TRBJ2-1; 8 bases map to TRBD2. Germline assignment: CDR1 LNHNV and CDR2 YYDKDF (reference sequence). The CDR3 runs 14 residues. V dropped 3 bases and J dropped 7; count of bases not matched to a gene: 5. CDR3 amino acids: CATSRGTRKNEQFF. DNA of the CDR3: TGTGCCACCAGCAGGGGGACTAGGAAGAATGAGCAGTTCTTC.

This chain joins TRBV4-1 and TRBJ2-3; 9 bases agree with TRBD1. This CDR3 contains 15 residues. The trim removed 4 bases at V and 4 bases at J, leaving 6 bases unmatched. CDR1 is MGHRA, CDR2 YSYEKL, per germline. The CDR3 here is CASSLRQGGADTQYF. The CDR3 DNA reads TGCGCCAGCAGCCTAAGACAGGGGGGGGCAGATACGCAGTATTTT.

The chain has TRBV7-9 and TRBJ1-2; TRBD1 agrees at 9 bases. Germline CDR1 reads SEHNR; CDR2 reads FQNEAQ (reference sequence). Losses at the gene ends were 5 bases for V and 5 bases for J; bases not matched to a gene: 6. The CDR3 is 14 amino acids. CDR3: CASSLGQGNYGYTF. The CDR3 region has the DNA TGTGCCAGCAGCCTCGGACAGGGGAATTATGGCTACACCTTC.

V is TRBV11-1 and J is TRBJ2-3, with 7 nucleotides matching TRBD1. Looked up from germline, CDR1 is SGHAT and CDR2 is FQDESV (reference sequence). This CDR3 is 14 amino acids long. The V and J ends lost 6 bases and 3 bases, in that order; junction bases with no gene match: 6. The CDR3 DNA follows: TGTGCCAGCAGGCCGGGACAGCGGACAGATACGCAGTATTTT. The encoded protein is CASRPGQRTDTQYF.

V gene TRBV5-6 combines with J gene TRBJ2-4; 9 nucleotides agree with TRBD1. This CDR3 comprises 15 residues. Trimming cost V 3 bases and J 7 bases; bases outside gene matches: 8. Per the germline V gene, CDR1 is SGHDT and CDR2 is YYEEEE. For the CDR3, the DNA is TGTGCCAGCAGCTATAGGACAGGGACAGGGAACATTCAGTACTTC. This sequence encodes CASSYRTGTGNIQYF.

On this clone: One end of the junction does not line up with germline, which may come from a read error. The CDR3 DNA reads TGTGCCAGCTCACCAAGCTCCACGTCCTTCCCCTATGAGCAGTACTTC. Translation gives CASSPSSTSFPYEQYF. The chain uses TRBV18 and TRBJ2-7; D unresolved. The CDR3 extends over 16 amino acids. The germline V gene encodes CDR1 KGHSH and CDR2 LQKENI.

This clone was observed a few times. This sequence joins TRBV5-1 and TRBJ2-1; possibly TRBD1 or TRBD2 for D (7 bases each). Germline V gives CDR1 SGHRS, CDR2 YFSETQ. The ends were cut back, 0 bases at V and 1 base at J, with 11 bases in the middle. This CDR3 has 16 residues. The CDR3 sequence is CASSLEAGQSYNEQFF. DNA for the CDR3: TGCGCCAGCAGCTTGGAAGCGGGACAGTCCTACAATGAGCAGTTCTTC.

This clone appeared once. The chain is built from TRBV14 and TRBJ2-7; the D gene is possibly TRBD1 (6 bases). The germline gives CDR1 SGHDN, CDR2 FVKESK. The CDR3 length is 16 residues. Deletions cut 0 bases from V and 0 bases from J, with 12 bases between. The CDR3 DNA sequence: TGTGCCAGCAGCCAAGAAAACAGGGTTCCCTCCTACGAGCAGTACTTC. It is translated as CASSQENRVPSYEQYF.

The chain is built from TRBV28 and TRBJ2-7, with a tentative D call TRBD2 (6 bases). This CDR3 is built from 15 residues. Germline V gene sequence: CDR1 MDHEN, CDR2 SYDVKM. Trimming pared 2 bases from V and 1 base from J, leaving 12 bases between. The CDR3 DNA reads TGTGCCAGCAGTTTAATGTTAAGCGGGTCCTACGAGCAGTACTTC. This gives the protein CASSLMLSGSYEQYF.

Here the CDR3 DNA reads TGTGCCAGCAGCCGGCAGCTTCTCTATGGCTACACCTTC. Its translation: CASSRQLLYGYTF. The rearrangement joins TRBV2 to TRBJ1-2; D is uncertain. The CDR3 length is 13 residues. Trimming took off 6 bases at V and 4 bases at J, with 12 bases between the two ends. CDR1 is SNHLY and CDR2 is FYNNEI in the germline V gene.

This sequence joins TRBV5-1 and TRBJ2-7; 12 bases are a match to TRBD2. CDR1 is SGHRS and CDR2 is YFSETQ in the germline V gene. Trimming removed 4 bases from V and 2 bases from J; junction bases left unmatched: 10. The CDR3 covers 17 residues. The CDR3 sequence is CASSLGGLAGGAYEQYF. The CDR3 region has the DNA TGCGCCAGCAGCCTGGGGGGCCTAGCGGGAGGGGCCTACGAGCAGTACTTC.

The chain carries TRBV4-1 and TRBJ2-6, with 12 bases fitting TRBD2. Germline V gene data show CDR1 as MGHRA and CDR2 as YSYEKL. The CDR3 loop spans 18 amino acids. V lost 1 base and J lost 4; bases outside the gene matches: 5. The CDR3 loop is CASSQGLAGVPGANVLTF. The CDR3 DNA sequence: TGCGCCAGCAGCCAAGGACTAGCGGGAGTGCCCGGGGCCAACGTCCTGACTTTC.

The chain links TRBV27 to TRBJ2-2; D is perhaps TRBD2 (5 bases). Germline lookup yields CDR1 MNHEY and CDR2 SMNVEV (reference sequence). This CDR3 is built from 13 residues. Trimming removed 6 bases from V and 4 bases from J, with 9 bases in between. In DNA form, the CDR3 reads TGTGCCAGCAGCGCTAGCCGCACCGGGGAGCTGTTTTTT. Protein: CASSASRTGELFF.

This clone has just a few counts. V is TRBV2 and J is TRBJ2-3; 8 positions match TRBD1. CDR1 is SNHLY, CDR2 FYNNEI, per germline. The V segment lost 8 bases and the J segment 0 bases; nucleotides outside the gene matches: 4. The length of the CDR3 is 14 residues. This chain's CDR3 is CASGQGLSTDTQYF. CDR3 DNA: TGTGCCAGCGGACAGGGACTTAGCACAGATACGCAGTATTTT.

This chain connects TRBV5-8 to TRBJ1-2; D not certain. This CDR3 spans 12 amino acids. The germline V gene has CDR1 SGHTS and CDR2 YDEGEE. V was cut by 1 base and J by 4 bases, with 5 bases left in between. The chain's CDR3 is CASSLTVYGYTF. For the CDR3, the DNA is TGTGCCAGCAGCTTGACGGTCTATGGCTACACCTTC.

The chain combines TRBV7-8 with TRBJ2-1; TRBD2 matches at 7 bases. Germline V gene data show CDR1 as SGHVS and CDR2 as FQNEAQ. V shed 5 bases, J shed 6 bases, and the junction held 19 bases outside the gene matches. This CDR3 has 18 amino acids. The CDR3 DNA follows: TGTGCCAGCAGCCACCCGACTGGCGGGAGCTTTAAAACCAATGAGCAGTTCTTC. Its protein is CASSHPTGGSFKTNEQFF.

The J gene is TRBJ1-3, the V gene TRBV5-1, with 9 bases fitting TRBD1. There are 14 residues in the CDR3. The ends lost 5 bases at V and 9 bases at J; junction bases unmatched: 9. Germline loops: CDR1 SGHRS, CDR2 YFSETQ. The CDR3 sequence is CASSRDRGSGTIYF. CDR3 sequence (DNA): TGCGCCAGCAGTCGTGACAGGGGGTCGGGCACCATATATTTT. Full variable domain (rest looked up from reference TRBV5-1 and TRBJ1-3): KAGVTQTPRYLIKTRGQQVTLSCSPISGHRSVSWYQQTPGQGLQFLFEYFSETQRNKGNFPGRFSGRQFSNSRSEMNVSTLELGDSALYLCASSRDRGSGTIYFGEGSWLTVV.

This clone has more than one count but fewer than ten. Here the CDR3 DNA reads TGTGCCAGCAGCTTAACAGTAATGGTTGTTGGAGATACGCAGTATTTT. Translation: CASSLTVMVVGDTQYF. The chain is built from TRBV7-2 and TRBJ2-3, with D unclear. Germline CDR1 SGHTA, CDR2 FQGNSA. V was shortened by 2 bases and J by 5 bases, with 17 bases between the two germline ends. The CDR3 covers 16 residues.

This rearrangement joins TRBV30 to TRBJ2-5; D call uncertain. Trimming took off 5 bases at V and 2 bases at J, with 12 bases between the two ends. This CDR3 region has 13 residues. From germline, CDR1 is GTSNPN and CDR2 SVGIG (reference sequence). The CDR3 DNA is TGTGCCTGGGCCCCCATATATCAAGAGACCCAGTACTTC. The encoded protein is CAWAPIYQETQYF.

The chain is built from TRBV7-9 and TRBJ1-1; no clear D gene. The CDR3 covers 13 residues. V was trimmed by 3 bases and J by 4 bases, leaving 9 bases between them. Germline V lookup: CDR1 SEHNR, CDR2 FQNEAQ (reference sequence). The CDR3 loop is CASSFGMGTEAFF. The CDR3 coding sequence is TGTGCCAGCAGCTTTGGTATGGGCACTGAAGCTTTCTTT.

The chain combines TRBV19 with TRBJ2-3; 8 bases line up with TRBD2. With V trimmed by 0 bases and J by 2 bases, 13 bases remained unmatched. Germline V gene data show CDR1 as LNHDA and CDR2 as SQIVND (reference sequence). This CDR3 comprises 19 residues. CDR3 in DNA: TGTGCCAGTAGTATAGATCTATATGGCCTAGCGGGCAACACAGATACGCAGTATTTT. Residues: CASSIDLYGLAGNTDTQYF.

As DNA, the CDR3 is TGTGCCAGCACCACTCGAGGGGACGAGCAGTACTTC. Translating gives CASTTRGDEQYF. The rearrangement uses TRBV2 and TRBJ2-7; D tentatively reads TRBD1 or TRBD2 (5 bases each). This CDR3 has 12 amino acids. From germline, CDR1 is SNHLY and CDR2 FYNNEI. The V gene lost 7 bases and the J gene lost 5 bases, with 12 bases spanning the gap.

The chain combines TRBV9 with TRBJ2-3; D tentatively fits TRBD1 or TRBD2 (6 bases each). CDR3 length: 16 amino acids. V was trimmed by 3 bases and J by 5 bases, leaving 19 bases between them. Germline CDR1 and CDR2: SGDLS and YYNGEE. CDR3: CASSAGRGPWGDTQYF. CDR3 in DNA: TGTGCCAGCAGCGCCGGACGGGGGCCGTGGGGAGATACGCAGTATTTT.

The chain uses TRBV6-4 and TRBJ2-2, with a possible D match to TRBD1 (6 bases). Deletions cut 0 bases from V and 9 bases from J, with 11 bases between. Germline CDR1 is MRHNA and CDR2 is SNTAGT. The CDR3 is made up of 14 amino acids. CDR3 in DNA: TGTGCCAGCAGTGACTCAGGGGGTTCCCGGGAGCTGTTTTTT. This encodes CASSDSGGSRELFF.